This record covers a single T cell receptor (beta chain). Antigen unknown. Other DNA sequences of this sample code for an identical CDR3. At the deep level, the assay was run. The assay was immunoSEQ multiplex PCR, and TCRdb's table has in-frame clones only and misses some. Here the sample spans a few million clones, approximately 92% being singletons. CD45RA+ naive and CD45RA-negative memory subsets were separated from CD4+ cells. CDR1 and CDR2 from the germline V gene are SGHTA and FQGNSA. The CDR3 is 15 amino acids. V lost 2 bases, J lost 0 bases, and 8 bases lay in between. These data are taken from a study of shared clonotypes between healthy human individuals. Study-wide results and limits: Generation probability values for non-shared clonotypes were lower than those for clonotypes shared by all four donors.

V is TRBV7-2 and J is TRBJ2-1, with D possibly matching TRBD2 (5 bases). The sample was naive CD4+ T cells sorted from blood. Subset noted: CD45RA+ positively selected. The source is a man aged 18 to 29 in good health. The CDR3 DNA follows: TGTGCCAGCAGCTTAAGTACTAGCTCCTACAATGAGCAGTTCTTC. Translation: CASSLSTSSYNEQFF.